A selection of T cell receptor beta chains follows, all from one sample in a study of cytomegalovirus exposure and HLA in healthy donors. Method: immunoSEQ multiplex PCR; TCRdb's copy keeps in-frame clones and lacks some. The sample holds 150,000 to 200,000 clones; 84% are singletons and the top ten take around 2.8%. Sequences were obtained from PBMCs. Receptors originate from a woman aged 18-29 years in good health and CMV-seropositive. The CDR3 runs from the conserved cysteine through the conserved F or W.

cdr3_aa: CASSSVGDYGYTF
v_call: TRBV19

cdr3_aa: CASSPRGPAGNTNTGELFF
v_call: TRBV7-3

cdr3_aa: CASSPDTPAGGYTF
v_call: TRBV9

cdr3_aa: CASSLSRDRVVAFF
v_call: TRBV27

cdr3_aa: CASSTGQRYTEAFF
v_call: TRBV27

cdr3_aa: CAITKGGENTEAFF
v_call: TRBV10-3

cdr3_aa: CASSLWGEGYTF
v_call: TRBV4-2

cdr3_aa: CASSLVPSGINTGELFF
v_call: TRBV7-2

cdr3_aa: CASSLGTGVTEAFF
v_call: TRBV5-6

cdr3_aa: CASSLGADTEAFF
v_call: TRBV18

cdr3_aa: CASSKDSGGYTF
v_call: TRBV2

cdr3_aa: CASTRTTIFTEAFF
v_call: TRBV6-1

cdr3_aa: CASSSEGQGNTEAFF
v_call: TRBV7-9